This T cell receptor beta chain was captured in a study of shared clonotypes between healthy human individuals. Looking at the study overall: A couple of women and a few men aged 18 to 49 made up the donors.

Genomic DNA per cell subset filled all wells of several immunoSEQ plates. The sorted-subset replicate PCRs were given 150 to 250 ng DNA, which is about 29,000 T cell genomes. The protocol was immunoSEQ multiplex PCR, while the TCRdb copy is restricted to in-frame clones and leaves out a portion. This sample has approximately 97,000 clones, with approximately 61% found just once. Germline CDR1 SGHTS, CDR2 YDEGEE. The CDR3 totals 14 residues. V trimming: 0 bases; J trimming: 2 bases; junction bases outside the gene matches: 1. This sequence originates from a man under 40 in good health. The V call is TRBV5-8, the J call TRBJ2-5, with TRBD1 matching over 7 bases. The sequenced material came from memory CD8+ T cells sorted from blood. Subset described: CD45RO+ cells pooled with CCR7-negative TemRA cells. CDR3 DNA: TGTGCCAGCAGCTTGGTCAGGGGGCAAGAGACCCAGTACTTC. It is translated as CASSLVRGQETQYF.